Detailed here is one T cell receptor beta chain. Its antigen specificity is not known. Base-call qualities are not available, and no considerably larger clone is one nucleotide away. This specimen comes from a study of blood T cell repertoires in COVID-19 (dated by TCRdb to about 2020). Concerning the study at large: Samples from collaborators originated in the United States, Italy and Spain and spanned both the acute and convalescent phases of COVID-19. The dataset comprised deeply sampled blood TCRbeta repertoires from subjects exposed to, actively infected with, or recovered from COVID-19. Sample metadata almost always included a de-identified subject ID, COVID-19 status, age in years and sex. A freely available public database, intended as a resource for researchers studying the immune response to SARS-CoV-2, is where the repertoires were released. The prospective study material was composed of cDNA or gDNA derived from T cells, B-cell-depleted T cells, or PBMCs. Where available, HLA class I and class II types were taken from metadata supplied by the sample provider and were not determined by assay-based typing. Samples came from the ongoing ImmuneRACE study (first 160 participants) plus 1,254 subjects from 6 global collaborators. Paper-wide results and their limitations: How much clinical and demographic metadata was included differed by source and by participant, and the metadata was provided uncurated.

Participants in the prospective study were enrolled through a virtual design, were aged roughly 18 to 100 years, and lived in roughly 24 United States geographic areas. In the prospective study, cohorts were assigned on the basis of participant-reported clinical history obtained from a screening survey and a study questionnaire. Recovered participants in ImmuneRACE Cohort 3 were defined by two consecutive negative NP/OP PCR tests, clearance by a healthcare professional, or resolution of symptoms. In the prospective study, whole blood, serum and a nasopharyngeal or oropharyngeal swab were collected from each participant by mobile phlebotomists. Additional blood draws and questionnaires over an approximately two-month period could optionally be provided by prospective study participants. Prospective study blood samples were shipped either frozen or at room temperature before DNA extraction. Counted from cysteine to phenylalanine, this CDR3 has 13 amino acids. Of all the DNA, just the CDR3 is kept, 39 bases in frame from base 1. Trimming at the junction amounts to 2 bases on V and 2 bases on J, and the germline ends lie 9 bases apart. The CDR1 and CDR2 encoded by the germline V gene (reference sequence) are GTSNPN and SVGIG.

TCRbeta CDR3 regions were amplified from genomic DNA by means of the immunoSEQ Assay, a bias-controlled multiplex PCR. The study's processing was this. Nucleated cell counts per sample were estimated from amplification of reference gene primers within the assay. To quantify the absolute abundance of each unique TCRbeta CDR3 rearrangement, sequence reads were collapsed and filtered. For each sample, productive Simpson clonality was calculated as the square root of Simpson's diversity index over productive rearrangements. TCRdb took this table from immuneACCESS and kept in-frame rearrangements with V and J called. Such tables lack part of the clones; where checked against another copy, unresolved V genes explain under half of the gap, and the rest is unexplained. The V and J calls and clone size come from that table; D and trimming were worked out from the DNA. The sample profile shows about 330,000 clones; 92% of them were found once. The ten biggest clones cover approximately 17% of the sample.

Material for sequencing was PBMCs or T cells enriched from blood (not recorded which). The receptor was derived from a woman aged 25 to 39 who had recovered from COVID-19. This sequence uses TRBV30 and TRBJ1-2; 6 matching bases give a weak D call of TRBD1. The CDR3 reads CAWSLTGNYGYTF. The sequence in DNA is TGTGCCTGGAGTCTAACAGGGAACTATGGCTACACCTTC.